A selection of T cell receptor beta chains follows, all from one sample in a study of shared clonotypes between healthy human individuals. The data were produced by immunoSEQ multiplex PCR, yet TCRdb's version contains in-frame clones alone and is incomplete. Among around 600,000 clones listed, approximately 97% were seen once. The source material was naive CD4+ T cells sorted from blood. Source of these receptors: a woman in her thirties in good health. The CDR3 runs from the conserved cysteine through the conserved F or W. Part of the rows lack a size; the others show once, few, many or a class for expanded clones.

clone_size j_call v_call cdr3_aa
once TRBJ1-1 TRBV18 CASSSTQDTEAFF
. TRBJ2-6 TRBV5-1 CASSLAPEFTGGSGANVLTF
. TRBJ1-2 TRBV19 CASSIDRQNVLGYTF
. TRBJ2-2 TRBV27 CASSLNGGLNTGELFF
. TRBJ2-7 TRBV6-6 CASTGLAGVPPDEQYF
. TRBJ1-5 TRBV7-9 CASSLGAGRQPQHF
once TRBJ1-1 TRBV28 CASSLPENKKNTEAFF
. TRBJ2-2 TRBV21-1 CASSTEQIMNTGELFF
. TRBJ2-1 TRBV7-6 CASSRDLTDNEQFF
once TRBJ1-1 TRBV5-4 CASSLFGGTEAFF
. TRBJ2-7 TRBV15 CATSSVAYSYEQYF
once TRBJ2-1 TRBV27 CASRPSGDLMKQFF
. TRBJ1-1 TRBV2 CASSSRSRAGTEAFF
. TRBJ2-1 TRBV18 CASSPPGTLVYNEQFF
once TRBJ2-1 TRBV5-1 CASKGSQPTLIYNEQFF
. TRBJ1-1 TRBV11-2 CASSLDRTFGIWNHIRPAFF
once TRBJ2-2 TRBV2 CASSAAGGREAGELFF
. TRBJ2-7 TRBV5-4 CASSFDYEQYF